The 4 T cell receptor beta chains listed next were all sequenced from one sample in a study of shared clonotypes between healthy human individuals. Clones were read by immunoSEQ multiplex PCR, and TCRdb kept only the in-frame ones, dropping some. The sample has about 510,000 clones, about 96% seen once. The specimen was naive CD4+ T cells sorted from blood. Subset in this sample: CD45RA+ positively selected. These receptors originate from a woman in her twenties or thirties in good health.

The rearrangement uses TRBV5-6 and TRBJ1-5; D unclear. CDR3 length: 17 amino acids. The germline V gene encodes CDR1 SGHDT and CDR2 YYEEEE. The V end lost 0 bases, the J end lost 0 bases, and 13 bases lay between the germline ends. CDR3 protein: CASSLVRVRFSNQPQHF. CDR3 sequence (DNA): TGTGCCAGCAGCTTGGTAAGGGTCAGGTTTAGCAATCAGCCCCAGCATTTT.

The chain combines TRBV19 with TRBJ1-5; D might be TRBD1 (5 bases). The germline V gene has CDR1 LNHDA and CDR2 SQIVND (reference sequence). The CDR3 has 14 residues. The germline V and J ends were trimmed by 7 bases and 0 bases, with 10 bases remaining between them. As DNA, the CDR3 is TGTGCCAGTACGCCAGGGAATAGCAATCAGCCCCAGCATTTT. Residues: CASTPGNSNQPQHF.

The chain is built from TRBV5-1 and TRBJ2-5; 14 bases match TRBD2. CDR3 length: 16 residues. V gave up 4 bases and J gave up 4 bases; unmatched junction bases: 6. The germline V gene has CDR1 SGHRS and CDR2 YFSETQ. CDR3 nucleotide sequence: TGCGCCAGCAGCCCCGGACTAGCGGGAGGAGGAGAGACCCAGTACTTC. It translates to CASSPGLAGGGETQYF.

This sequence joins TRBV28 and TRBJ2-5, with 7 positions matching TRBD1. TRBJ2-7 explains the end of the DNA better; the J call may be wrong. Germline V gene sequence: CDR1 MDHEN, CDR2 SYDVKM. The CDR3 is 13 amino acids. The CDR3 is CASQTGPIYEQYF. Here the CDR3 DNA reads TGTGCCAGCCAGACAGGGCCCATTTACGAGCAGTACTTC.